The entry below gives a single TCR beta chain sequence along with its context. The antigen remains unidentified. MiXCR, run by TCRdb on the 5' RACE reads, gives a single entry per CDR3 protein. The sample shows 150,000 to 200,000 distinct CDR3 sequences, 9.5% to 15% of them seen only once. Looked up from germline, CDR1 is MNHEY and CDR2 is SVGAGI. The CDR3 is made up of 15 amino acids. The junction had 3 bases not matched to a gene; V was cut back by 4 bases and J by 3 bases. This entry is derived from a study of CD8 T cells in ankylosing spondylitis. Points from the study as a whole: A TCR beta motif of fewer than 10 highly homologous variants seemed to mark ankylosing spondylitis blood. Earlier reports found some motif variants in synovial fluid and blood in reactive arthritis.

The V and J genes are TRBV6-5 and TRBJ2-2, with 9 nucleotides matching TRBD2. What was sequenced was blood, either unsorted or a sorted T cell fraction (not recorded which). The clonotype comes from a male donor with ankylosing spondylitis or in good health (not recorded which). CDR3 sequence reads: CASSWGLADTGELFF. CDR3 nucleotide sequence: TGTGCCAGCAGTTGGGGACTAGCCGACACCGGGGAGCTGTTTTTT.